This T cell receptor beta chain was retrieved from a study of T-cell reconstitution after alpha-beta-depleted transplantation in children. Unique molecular identifiers were incorporated into the prepared TCRbeta library. In TCRdb, the PCR reads were re-called with MiXCR into one record per CDR3 protein. The table records approximately 200,000 distinct CDR3 sequences, less than 15% of them present only once. V shed 1 base and J shed 7 bases, with 4 bases lying between them. Germline loops: CDR1 KGHDR, CDR2 SFDVKD. The length of the CDR3 is 12 residues. The TCR originated in a human donor who donated a stem cell graft to a child with acute lymphoblastic leukemia. V is TRBV24-1 and J is TRBJ1-5; D remains unclear. The material was PBMCs from the stem cell graft donor, obtained from the stem cell graft. CDR3 DNA sequence: TGTGCCACCAGTGATTTTGACCAGCCCCAGCATTTT. This sequence encodes CATSDFDQPQHF.